A single sample is the source of the 3 T cell receptor beta chains below, sequenced in a study of Ad26.COV2.S vaccination and SARS-CoV-2 variants. Libraries were prepared by immunoSEQ multiplex PCR; TCRdb keeps only in-frame clonotypes and omits some of them. The table records roughly 330,000 clones, almost 90% of them present only once. Treatment here: 15 to 20 received Ad26.COV2.S at low or high dose, single or two shots; five or six received placebo; per-sample allocation not given. Samples came from day 63 after the first vaccine or placebo injection. Specimen: peripheral blood, collected in a trial of Ad26.COV2.S vaccine versus placebo. The receptor set was obtained from a person between 18 and 60 years old who received the Ad26.COV2.S COVID-19 vaccine or a placebo.

The chain uses TRBV2 and TRBJ2-5; 8 bases agree with TRBD1. CDR3 length: 19 amino acids. With 0 bases clipped from V and 5 bases from J, the junction kept 17 bases outside the gene matches. The V gene's germline CDR1 is SNHLY and CDR2 FYNNEI. The chain's CDR3 is CASSEALRGRGRLGETQYF. CDR3 nucleotide sequence: TGTGCCAGCAGTGAAGCGCTTCGGGGCAGGGGGCGGCTGGGGGAGACCCAGTACTTC. The full variable domain, completed using reference TRBV2 and TRBJ2-5, is EPEVTQTPSHQVTQMGQEVILRCVPISNHLYFYWYRQILGQKVEFLVSFYNNEISEKSEIFDDQFSVERPDGSNFTLKIRSTKLEDSAMYFCASSEALRGRGRLGETQYFGPGTRLLVL.

This chain links TRBV12-5 with TRBJ2-7, with 8 bases lining up with TRBD1. With V trimmed by 7 bases and J by 2 bases, 7 bases remained unmatched. The CDR3 has 14 residues. Germline CDR1 and CDR2: LGHNT and FRNRAP. CDR3 protein: CASARTGNPYEQYF. The DNA for the CDR3 is TGTGCTAGTGCCCGGACAGGGAATCCCTACGAGCAGTACTTC. Full variable domain (remainder filled in from reference TRBV12-5 and TRBJ2-7): DARVTQTPRHKVTEMGQEVTMRCQPILGHNTVFWYRQTMMQGLELLAYFRNRAPLDDSGMPKDRFSAEMPDATLATLKIQPSEPRDSAVYFCASARTGNPYEQYFGPGTRLTVT.

The genes are TRBV7-9 and TRBJ1-4, with no clear D. The germline V and J ends were trimmed by 0 bases and 5 bases, with 7 bases remaining between them. The CDR3 runs to 14 residues. Germline V gives CDR1 SEHNR, CDR2 FQNEAQ (reference sequence). The CDR3 DNA reads as TGTGCCAGCAGCTTAGCACCGGGAAATGAAAAACTGTTTTTT. Amino acids: CASSLAPGNEKLFF.